The 15 T cell receptor beta chains below come from one sample, sequenced in a study of T cell responses to AZD1222 COVID-19 vaccine. The table came from immunoSEQ multiplex PCR; TCRdb's copy has only in-frame clones and leaves some out. This table holds approximately 160,000 clones, about 85% found once. Sequencing used peripheral blood, obtained on day 0 of AZD1222 vaccination. Source of these receptors: an adult in good health.

The table lists this clone with a few counts. The chain recombines TRBV5-5 with TRBJ1-4, with 9 bases identical to TRBD1. Germline CDR1 reads SGHKS; CDR2 reads YYEKEE (reference sequence). V dropped 4 bases and J dropped 8; count of bases not matched to a gene: 6. This CDR3 is built from 14 residues. CDR3 DNA sequence: TGTGCCAGCAGCCGGACAGGGGTTGGCGAAAAACTGTTTTTT. Translation gives CASSRTGVGEKLFF. Drawing the rest from reference TRBV5-5 and TRBJ1-4, the complete variable domain is DAGVTQSPTHLIKTRGQQVTLRCSPISGHKSVSWYQQVLGQGPQFIFQYYEKEERGRGNFPDRFSARQFPNYSSELNVNALLLGDSALYLCASSRTGVGEKLFFGSGTQLSVL.

The chain uses TRBV7-7 and TRBJ2-5; the match to TRBD1 covers 8 bases. Trimming at V came to 1 base and at J to 5 bases, leaving 6 bases not matched to a gene. Germline lookup yields CDR1 SSHAT and CDR2 FNYEAQ (reference sequence). This CDR3 comprises 15 residues. The CDR3 nucleotides are TGTGCCAGCAGCTTAGGGCAGGGGGCAAAGGAGACCCAGTACTTC. Translation: CASSLGQGAKETQYF.

The chain has TRBV18 and TRBJ1-2; D not resolved. The CDR3 sequence is 12 residues long. Germline lookup yields CDR1 KGHSH and CDR2 LQKENI. V lost 2 bases and J lost 7, with 8 bases in between. CDR3 protein: CASSPGRLGYTF. CDR3 nucleotides: TGTGCCAGCTCACCAGGGAGGCTTGGCTACACCTTC.

This chain joins TRBV20-1 and TRBJ2-7; tentative D call: TRBD2 (6 bases). V was pared by 3 bases and J by 0 bases, with 9 bases between. CDR3 length: 13 residues. CDR1 DFQATT and CDR2 SNEGSKA come from the germline V gene (reference sequence). The CDR3 reads CSASPSASYEQYF. As DNA, the CDR3 is TGCAGTGCTAGTCCTAGCGCCTCCTACGAGCAGTACTTC.

This clone appeared once. The gene calls are TRBV9 and TRBJ1-2, with TRBD1 matching 7 bases. CDR3 size: 16 residues. The J segment lost 4 bases and the V segment lost 0 bases, leaving 9 bases of the junction unmatched. CDR1 is SGDLS, CDR2 YYNGEE, per germline. The CDR3 region is CASSVEKGASGYGYTF. The CDR3 DNA follows: TGTGCCAGCAGCGTAGAGAAGGGGGCCTCGGGCTATGGCTACACCTTC.

V usage is TRBV4-2 and J usage is TRBJ2-3, with a weak D call TRBD2 (5 bases). The CDR3 is 15 residues long. V dropped 3 bases and J dropped 0 bases, with 10 bases sitting between them. Germline values: CDR1 LGHNA, CDR2 YNFKEQ. CDR3 sequence reads: CASSQVASSTDTQYF. The CDR3 DNA sequence: TGTGCCAGCAGCCAGGTAGCGTCTAGCACAGATACGCAGTATTTT.

V usage is TRBV12-5 and J usage is TRBJ2-1; the match to TRBD2 covers 9 bases. Losses at the gene ends were 7 bases for V and 9 bases for J; bases not matched to a gene: 16. Germline V CDR1 and CDR2: LGHNT, FRNRAP. The CDR3 sequence is 16 residues long. The CDR3, as DNA: TGTGCTAGTGCCCCGCAGGCGGGAGGGCTCTCCAGTGAGCAGTTCTTC. As protein: CASAPQAGGLSSEQFF.

The V gene is TRBV5-1, the J gene TRBJ1-2; 7 nucleotides line up with TRBD1. This CDR3 is 14 amino acids long. Germline loops: CDR1 SGHRS, CDR2 YFSETQ. Losses at the gene ends were 5 bases for V and 2 bases for J; bases not matched to a gene: 6. The CDR3 DNA reads TGCGCCAGCAGTCACACGACAGGGAACTATGGCTACACCTTC. Amino acid sequence: CASSHTTGNYGYTF.

The genes are TRBV29-1 and TRBJ2-5; TRBD2 agrees at 7 bases. V was clipped by 5 bases and J by 1 base; unmatched bases: 4. Germline V gives CDR1 SQVTM, CDR2 ANQGSEA. The CDR3 contains 13 residues. CDR3 nucleotide sequence: TGCAGCGTTCCCAGGGAGGGCCAAGAGACCCAGTACTTC. It is translated as CSVPREGQETQYF. Full variable domain (rest looked up from reference TRBV29-1 and TRBJ2-5): SAVISQKPSRDICQRGTSLTIQCQVDSQVTMMFWYRQQPGQSLTLIATANQGSEATYESGFVIDKFPISRPNLTFSTLTVSNMSPEDSSIYLCSVPREGQETQYFGPGTRLLVL.

This clone was seen a few times. The chain couples TRBV30 to TRBJ1-2; D is unresolved. The germline CDR1 and CDR2 sequences are GTSNPN and SVGIG (reference sequence). V lost 3 bases, J lost 4 bases, and 15 bases lay in between. The CDR3 runs 14 residues. In nucleotides, the CDR3 is TGTGCCTGGAGGGGTGGCAGGAGGTTCTATGGCTACACCTTC. Translating it yields CAWRGGRRFYGYTF.

J is TRBJ1-3 and V is TRBV7-3; a weak D match, TRBD1 (5 bases). Germline V CDR1 and CDR2: SGHTA, FQGTGA. Trimming took 7 bases from V and 4 from J, leaving 20 bases between them. The CDR3 runs to 16 residues. The CDR3, as DNA: TGTGCCAGCAATCCGGGGGATCGGGCCTCGGGAAACACCATATATTTT. It translates to CASNPGDRASGNTIYF.

This chain links TRBV2 with TRBJ1-5; 7 bases fit TRBD1. The CDR3 contains 14 residues. Germline trimming cut 6 bases from V and 5 bases from J; bases unmatched to any gene: 7. The germline CDR1 and CDR2 sequences are SNHLY and FYNNEI. The CDR3 spells CASRSRDSYQPQHF. In nucleotides, the CDR3 is TGTGCCAGCAGGTCCCGGGACAGTTATCAGCCCCAGCATTTT.

This chain connects TRBV7-9 to TRBJ1-2, with D perhaps matching TRBD1 (5 bases). The CDR3 runs 14 residues. Germline V lookup: CDR1 SEHNR, CDR2 FQNEAQ (reference sequence). Trimming removed 5 bases at V and 7 bases at J, with 17 bases between. The CDR3 coding sequence is TGTGCCAGCAGCCCCCCCGGGGGGGGATCTGGCTACACCTTC. Its translation: CASSPPGGGSGYTF.

V usage is TRBV11-2 and J usage is TRBJ1-1; 7 nucleotides match TRBD1. Germline loops: CDR1 SGHAT, CDR2 FQNNGV. The CDR3 totals 15 residues. After removal of 5 bases from V and 2 bases from J, the junction contained 8 bases not matched to a gene. The CDR3 DNA reads as TGTGCCAGCAGCCGGTTGGGACAGAGAAACACTGAAGCTTTCTTT. Its translation is CASSRLGQRNTEAFF.

The chain recombines TRBV5-1 with TRBJ2-7; 9 nucleotides match TRBD1. The CDR3 runs to 14 residues. V was clipped by 3 bases and J by 4 bases; unmatched bases: 5. The V gene's germline CDR1 is SGHRS and CDR2 YFSETQ. The CDR3 DNA is TGCGCCAGCAGCTCGACAGGGGGAAAGTACGAGCAGTACTTC. Translation gives CASSSTGGKYEQYF.